The rows below give T cell receptor beta chains drawn from one sample of a study of response to subunit inactivated influenza vaccine. Via MiXCR, TCRdb re-called the RT-PCR reads, giving one row per CDR3 protein. The sample carries 500,000 to 600,000 distinct CDR3 sequences, approximately 10% recorded once. Separately, the same data were catalogued under a study of T cells expressing NK-cell markers.

Sequencing was performed on PBMCs from blood, taken on the day of vaccination. All receptors come from a man aged 50 or older who received an inactivated influenza vaccine. Each CDR3 is given with its conserved first and last residue. The order of the fields is J gene, V gene, D gene, clone size, CDR3 protein, CDR3 DNA. D genes are given only for firm matches. Rows give clone size only sometimes, using once, few, many, or a class for an expanded clone.

TRBJ2-1,TRBV7-2,.,.,CASTPRDSLYNEQFF,TGTGCCAGCACACCGCGGGACAGCCTCTACAATGAGCAGTTCTTC
TRBJ2-7,TRBV6-2/TRBV6-3,.,.,CASSYATWNLYEQYF,TGTGCCAGCAGTTACGCGACATGGAACCTCTACGAGCAGTACTTC
TRBJ2-7,TRBV3-1,TRBD1,many,CASSRDSSSYEQYF,TGTGCCAGCAGCCGGGACAGCAGCTCCTACGAGCAGTACTTC
TRBJ2-5,TRBV6-1,.,few,CASSNSGIQETQYF,TGTGCCAGCAGTAATAGCGGAATCCAAGAGACCCAGTACTTC
TRBJ1-1,TRBV3-1,.,many,CASSSGANTEAFF,TGTGCCAGCAGCTCCGGGGCGAACACTGAAGCTTTCTTT
TRBJ2-1,TRBV3-1,.,many,CASSQASAHFDEQFF,TGTGCCAGCAGCCAAGCCTCGGCCCACTTTGATGAGCAGTTCTTC
TRBJ2-7,TRBV7-2,.,few,CASRINGAASSYEQYF,TGTGCCAGCAGAATTAACGGGGCAGCTAGTTCCTACGAGCAGTACTTC
TRBJ2-5,TRBV19,.,.,CASSPRGYPGAQYF,TGTGCCAGTAGTCCCCGAGGGTACCCGGGGGCCCAGTACTTC
TRBJ2-1,TRBV18,TRBD1,.,CASSPPGGLSYNEQFF,TGTGCCAGCTCACCGCCAGGGGGCCTATCGTACAATGAGCAGTTCTTC
TRBJ2-7,TRBV11-2,.,.,CASSLDPVYEQYF,TGTGCCAGCAGCTTAGACCCGGTCTACGAGCAGTACTTC
TRBJ2-5,TRBV5-1,.,many,CASSRQLTETQYF,TGCGCCAGCAGTAGACAGTTGACAGAGACCCAGTACTTC
TRBJ2-1,TRBV10-3,TRBD2,few,CATATPGTSKKSSYNEQFF,TGTGCCACCGCTACCCCCGGGACTAGCAAGAAGAGCTCCTACAATGAGCAGTTCTTC
TRBJ2-5,TRBV6-5,TRBD2,.,CASSSVRGEQETQYF,TGTGCCAGCAGTTCAGTCCGGGGGGAACAAGAGACCCAGTACTTC
TRBJ2-3,TRBV29-1,TRBD2,many,CSVEGSETSGWTRTDTQYF,TGCAGCGTTGAAGGGTCGGAGACTAGCGGTTGGACGCGCACAGATACGCAGTATTTT
TRBJ1-1,TRBV12-3/TRBV12-4,.,few,CASSLDRSTEAFF,TGTGCCAGCAGTTTAGACAGAAGCACTGAAGCTTTCTTT
TRBJ2-2,TRBV5-1,.,.,CASSESSTGELFF,TGCGCCAGCAGCGAGAGTAGCACCGGGGAGCTGTTTTTT
TRBJ2-1,TRBV7-2,.,.,CASSFDGSEQFF,TGTGCCAGCAGCTTCGACGGAAGTGAGCAGTTCTTC
TRBJ2-3,TRBV5-1,TRBD2,few,CASSPLAAPTDTQYF,TGCGCCAGCAGCCCTCTAGCGGCCCCCACAGATACGCAGTATTTT
TRBJ2-3,TRBV20-1,TRBD2,few,CSARAILAGFTDTQYF,TGCAGTGCTAGAGCAATTCTAGCGGGATTCACAGATACGCAGTATTTT
TRBJ2-4,TRBV12-3/TRBV12-4,TRBD1,.,CASSPPGQVEKYF,TGTGCCAGCAGCCCCCCGGGACAGGTAGAGAAGTACTTC
TRBJ2-2,TRBV2,TRBD2,.,CASSAASGRASGELFF,TGTGCCAGCAGTGCTGCTAGCGGGAGGGCCTCCGGGGAGCTGTTTTTT
TRBJ2-1,TRBV7-9,TRBD1,few,CASSSRQGKSYNEQFF,TGTGCCAGCAGCAGCCGACAGGGAAAGTCCTACAATGAGCAGTTCTTC
TRBJ2-1,TRBV27,.,.,CASRRSRRNYNEQFF,TGTGCCAGCAGACGTAGCCGAAGGAATTACAATGAGCAGTTCTTC
TRBJ2-5,TRBV5-6,.,.,CASSLGGTSWAETQYF,TGTGCCAGCAGCTTGGGGGGGACTTCCTGGGCAGAGACCCAGTACTTC
TRBJ2-3,TRBV20-1,TRBD2,few,CSARDIQREARDTQYF,TGCAGTGCTAGAGATATCCAGCGGGAGGCGCGGGATACGCAGTATTTT
TRBJ1-2,TRBV4-3,.,.,CASSQDPGGYYGYTF,TGCGCCAGCAGCCAAGATCCGGGGGGATACTATGGCTACACCTTC
TRBJ1-1,TRBV4-1,.,many,CASSNGQFRTEAFF,TGCGCCAGCAGCAACGGACAATTCAGAACTGAAGCTTTCTTT
TRBJ2-5,TRBV11-2,.,few,CASSSDISETQYF,TGTGCCAGCAGCTCGGACATTAGTGAGACCCAGTACTTC
TRBJ2-3,TRBV7-2,TRBD2,.,CASSLEGRAPDTQYF,TGTGCCAGCAGCTTAGAGGGGAGGGCCCCAGATACGCAGTATTTT
TRBJ2-5,TRBV10-3,.,.,CAISESVQETQYF,TGTGCCATCAGTGAGTCGGTCCAAGAGACCCAGTACTTC
TRBJ1-5,TRBV10-3,TRBD1,few,CAISESSRGPNQPQHF,TGTGCCATCAGTGAGTCGTCCAGGGGGCCCAATCAGCCCCAGCATTTT
TRBJ2-7,TRBV2,.,.,CASRVELYEQYF,TGTGCCAGCAGGGTCGAATTGTACGAGCAGTACTTC
TRBJ1-5,TRBV7-8,.,few,CASSPLRNQPQHF,TGTGCCAGCAGCCCTCTACGCAATCAGCCCCAGCATTTT
TRBJ1-1,TRBV10-3,.,few,CAISEGVLDTEAFF,TGTGCCATCAGTGAGGGCGTGTTAGACACTGAAGCTTTCTTT
TRBJ2-7,TRBV11-2,.,many,CASSSTVSYEQYF,TGTGCCAGCAGTTCGACAGTTTCCTACGAGCAGTACTTC
TRBJ2-2,TRBV4-2,TRBD2,.,CASSQLLARNTGELFF,TGTGCCAGCAGCCAACTACTAGCGAGGAACACCGGGGAGCTGTTTTTT